This T cell receptor (beta chain) was sequenced during a study of T-cell memory formation after mild COVID-19. TCRdb reprocessed the 5' RACE reads via MiXCR and lists one record per CDR3 protein. Of around 400,000 distinct CDR3 sequences in the sample, 20% to 25% are singletons; the top ten hold around 8.1%. CDR1 SGHRS and CDR2 YFSETQ come from the germline V gene. The CDR3 totals 14 residues. Trimming cost V 0 bases and J 6 bases, with 9 bases left between them. To note about this clonotype: Its antigen is unknown.

Study-wide results and caveats: Memory from before infection featured some responding clones, which suggests cross-reactive memory joined. CD4+ contracting clones lay mainly in CM and EM, CD8+ ones in EMRA.

This rearrangement joins TRBV5-1 to TRBJ2-2, with TRBD2 as a possible D gene (5 bases). The sequencing input was PBMCs or a T cell subset sorted from them (not recorded which). The sequence was collected from an adult woman who had mild COVID-19 (a few samples of this study predate the infection). Cell type and time point are not known. The CDR3 nucleotides are TGCGCCAGCAGCTTGGATGCGGGTCCCGGGGAGCTGTTTTTT. It translates to CASSLDAGPGELFF.